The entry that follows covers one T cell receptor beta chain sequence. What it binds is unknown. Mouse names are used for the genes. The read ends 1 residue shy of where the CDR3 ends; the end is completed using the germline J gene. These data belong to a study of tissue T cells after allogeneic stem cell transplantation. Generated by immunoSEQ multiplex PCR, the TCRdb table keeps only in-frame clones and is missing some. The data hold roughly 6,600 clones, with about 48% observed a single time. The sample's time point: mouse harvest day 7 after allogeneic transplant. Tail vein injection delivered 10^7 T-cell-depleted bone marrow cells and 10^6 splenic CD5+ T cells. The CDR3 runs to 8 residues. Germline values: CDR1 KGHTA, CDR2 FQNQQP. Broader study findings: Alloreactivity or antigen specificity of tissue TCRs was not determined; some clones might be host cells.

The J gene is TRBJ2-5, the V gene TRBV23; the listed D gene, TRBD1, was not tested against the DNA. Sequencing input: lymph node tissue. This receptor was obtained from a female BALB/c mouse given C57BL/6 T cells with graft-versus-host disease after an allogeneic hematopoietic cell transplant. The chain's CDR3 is CSSRSQYF. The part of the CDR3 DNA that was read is TGCTCCAGCAGAAGCCAGTAC.